The text below deals with one T cell receptor beta chain. The antigen is undetermined. The data were taken from a study of response to subunit inactivated influenza vaccine. Study results and limitations: With each seasonal influenza vaccination, the authors suggested, few new T cells are recruited.

Germline values: CDR1 MNHNS, CDR2 SASEGT. The CDR3 length is 14 residues. Trimming cost V 7 bases and J 1 base, with 11 bases left between them. Using its own MiXCR run on the RT-PCR reads, TCRdb lists one record per CDR3 protein. The data show fewer than 700,000 distinct CDR3 sequences, with around 13% seen just once and roughly 14% held by the top ten. Sequences were derived from PBMCs from blood, sampled more than 35 days after vaccination. The V gene is TRBV6-1, the J gene TRBJ1-3; D unclear. The clonotype originates from a man aged 45-60 years who received an inactivated influenza vaccine. CDR3 loop: CASTNGRSGNTIYF. Here the CDR3 DNA reads TGTGCCAGCACAAACGGGAGGTCTGGAAACACCATATATTTT.